Below, 20 T cell receptor beta chains from the same sample are listed, as sequenced in a study of T cell responses to AZD1222 COVID-19 vaccine. Clones were read by immunoSEQ multiplex PCR, and TCRdb kept only the in-frame ones, dropping some. The sample includes around 160,000 clones, approximately 90% of them seen just once. The material was peripheral blood, obtained on day 0 of AZD1222 vaccination. All receptors derive from an adult in good health.

The chain joins TRBV13 to TRBJ1-1, with 7 nucleotides matching TRBD1. Trimming took 5 bases from V and 7 from J; bases not matched to a gene: 7. Per germline, CDR1 PRHDT and CDR2 FYEKMQ (reference sequence). The CDR3 runs to 13 residues. Here the CDR3 DNA reads TGTGCCAGCAGCAACGACAGGGAAATTGAAGCTTTCTTT. The encoded protein is CASSNDREIEAFF.

The chain employs TRBV6-5 and TRBJ2-3; 7 nucleotides align to TRBD1. Trimming took 7 bases from V and 3 from J; bases not matched to a gene: 4. CDR3 length equals 13 residues. The germline V gene encodes CDR1 MNHEY and CDR2 SVGAGI. Here the CDR3 reads CASNDRVTDTQYF. The CDR3 DNA is TGTGCCAGCAACGACAGGGTTACAGATACGCAGTATTTT.

This chain links TRBV5-8 with TRBJ1-5; 9 bases align to TRBD1. V gave up 2 bases and J gave up 5 bases; unmatched junction bases: 11. CDR3 size: 17 residues. CDR1 and CDR2 (germline): SGHTS, YDEGEE. CDR3 in amino acids: CASSLFKDRGWDQPQHF. In DNA, the CDR3 is TGTGCCAGCAGCTTATTTAAGGACAGGGGCTGGGATCAGCCCCAGCATTTT. Drawing the rest from reference TRBV5-8 and TRBJ1-5, the complete variable domain is EAGVTQSPTHLIKTRGQQATLRCSPISGHTSVYWYQQALGLGLQFLLWYDEGEERNRGNFPPRFSGRQFPNYSSELNVNALELEDSALYLCASSLFKDRGWDQPQHFGDGTRLSIL.

V is TRBV3-1 (or the pseudogene TRBV3-2) and J is TRBJ1-1; D gene ambiguous. V was pared by 0 bases and J by 4 bases, with 9 bases between. There are 14 residues in the CDR3. Germline V lookup: CDR1 LGHDT, CDR2 YNNKEL (reference sequence). The CDR3 loop reads CASSQERWSTEAFF. Written as DNA, the CDR3 is TGTGCCAGCAGCCAAGAAAGGTGGTCCACTGAAGCTTTCTTT.

The chain combines TRBV15 with TRBJ2-7; 8 bases fit TRBD1. Trimming took 5 bases from V and 5 from J; bases not matched to a gene: 5. In germline, CDR1 is LNHNV, CDR2 YYDKDF (reference sequence). The CDR3 spans 13 residues. The CDR3 DNA reads TGTGCCACCAGCGTCGGACAGGGCCACGAGCAGTACTTC. It yields the protein CATSVGQGHEQYF.

This clone was picked up a small number of times. This chain links TRBV29-1 with TRBJ2-3; D may be TRBD1 or TRBD2 (6 bases each). Per the germline V gene, CDR1 is SQVTM and CDR2 is ANQGSEA. V lost 2 bases, J lost 14 bases, and 14 bases lay in between. The CDR3 length is 11 residues. In nucleotides, the CDR3 is TGCAGCGTTGAAACGGGGGCCCGGGGGTATTTT. This gives the protein CSVETGARGYF.

V and J are TRBV2 and TRBJ2-1, with D hard to call. Germline CDR1 SNHLY, CDR2 FYNNEI. The CDR3 sequence is 13 residues long. Trimming removed 2 bases at V and 9 bases at J, with 11 bases between. The DNA of the CDR3 is TGTGCCAGCAGTGAATCGGCAAACTTTGAGCAGTTCTTC. It codes for CASSESANFEQFF.

V usage is TRBV7-9 and J usage is TRBJ1-1; unclear D gene. The V gene lost 3 bases and the J gene lost 4 bases, with 15 bases spanning the gap. This CDR3 spans 15 amino acids. Germline loops: CDR1 SEHNR, CDR2 FQNEAQ (reference sequence). CDR3 in DNA: TGTGCCAGCAGCTTCGGATACATGGGAGGCACTGAAGCTTTCTTT. Residues: CASSFGYMGGTEAFF.

The chain has TRBV4-3 and TRBJ2-7; no reliable D call. This CDR3 is 13 amino acids long. Trimming removed 0 bases from V and 3 bases from J, with 6 bases in between. Germline CDR1 and CDR2: LGHNA and YSLEER. CDR3 nucleotide sequence: TGCGCCAGCAGCCAAGATTTGAACTACGAGCAGTACTTC. As protein: CASSQDLNYEQYF.

This chain connects TRBV5-5 to TRBJ1-6; no definite D call. This CDR3 spans 15 amino acids. V was trimmed by 0 bases and J by 5 bases, leaving 9 bases between them. Germline CDR1 SGHKS, CDR2 YYEKEE (reference sequence). CDR3 bases: TGTGCCAGCAGCTTGGCCCGGGTTAATAATTCACCCCTCCACTTT. This sequence encodes CASSLARVNNSPLHF. The variable domain in full, completed from reference TRBV5-5 and TRBJ1-6, reads DAGVTQSPTHLIKTRGQQVTLRCSPISGHKSVSWYQQVLGQGPQFIFQYYEKEERGRGNFPDRFSARQFPNYSSELNVNALLLGDSALYLCASSLARVNNSPLHFGNGTRLTVT.

CDR3 sequence (DNA): TGTGCCAGCAGTTCCGGGACCGCCTACGAGCAGTACTTC. Protein product: CASSSGTAYEQYF. V is TRBV12-3 or TRBV12-4 and J is TRBJ2-7; D could derive from TRBD1 or TRBD2 (5 bases each). This CDR3 contains 13 residues. The ends were cut back, 4 bases at V and 2 bases at J, with 9 bases in the middle.

This rearrangement joins TRBV9 to TRBJ1-2; TRBD1 matches 10 bases. Germline CDR1 SGDLS, CDR2 YYNGEE. The CDR3 extends over 15 amino acids. Germline trimming cut 2 bases from V and 6 bases from J; bases unmatched to any gene: 7. In DNA, the CDR3 is TGTGCCAGCAGCGTTAGCCGGGACAGGGGTAATGGCTACACCTTC. Encoded protein: CASSVSRDRGNGYTF.

This chain connects TRBV7-9 to TRBJ1-6, with a possible D match to TRBD1 (5 bases). The germline V gene has CDR1 SEHNR and CDR2 FQNEAQ (reference sequence). The V and J ends lost 5 bases and 4 bases respectively, with 12 bases between them. The CDR3 spans 15 residues. In DNA, the CDR3 is TGTGCCAGCAGCCCGCGGGGCGGGTATAATTCACCCCTCCACTTT. Protein sequence: CASSPRGGYNSPLHF.

This clone was seen a single time. The chain uses TRBV7-2 and TRBJ1-2; tentatively, D is TRBD1 (5 bases). Germline V gene data show CDR1 as SGHTA and CDR2 as FQGNSA. This CDR3 is 13 amino acids long. Trimming cost V 3 bases and J 3 bases, with 8 bases left between them. CDR3 sequence reads: CASSFDSYYGYTF. In DNA form, the CDR3 reads TGTGCCAGCAGCTTTGACAGTTACTATGGCTACACCTTC.

The sample holds one count of this clone. The chain carries TRBV7-2 and TRBJ1-3; possibly TRBD1 for D (5 bases). The CDR3 sequence is 14 residues long. The germline CDR1 and CDR2 sequences are SGHTA and FQGNSA. Between the trimmed V and J ends, which lost 6 bases and 2 bases, there was a span of 11 bases. CDR3 loop: CASSRGRAGNTIYF. The CDR3 bases are TGTGCCAGCAGTCGGGGCAGGGCTGGAAACACCATATATTTT.

J is TRBJ1-2 and V is TRBV6-2 or TRBV6-3, with 7 bases aligning to TRBD1. The V gene's germline CDR1 is MNHEY and CDR2 SVGEGT. The CDR3 is made up of 13 amino acids. J was trimmed by 3 bases and V by 6 bases; bases with no gene match: 4. This CDR3 reads CASSRGLDYGYTF. The CDR3 bases are TGTGCCAGCAGCAGGGGGTTGGACTATGGCTACACCTTC.

The chain has TRBV7-2 and TRBJ2-2; D call uncertain. Germline loops: CDR1 SGHTA, CDR2 FQGNSA. Trimming shortened V by 2 bases and J by 1 base, and 11 bases separated the two germline ends. The CDR3 covers 16 residues. CDR3 protein: CASSLNRLQNTGELFF. The CDR3 nucleotides read TGTGCCAGCAGCTTAAATCGACTGCAGAACACCGGGGAGCTGTTTTTT.

In its sample, this clone was seen a few times. This rearrangement joins TRBV7-9 to TRBJ2-5, with a weak D call TRBD2 (6 bases). V lost 3 bases and J lost 3, with 14 bases in between. In germline, CDR1 is SEHNR, CDR2 FQNEAQ (reference sequence). The CDR3 sequence is 15 residues long. This CDR3 is CASSLMGGIEETQYF. The CDR3 DNA follows: TGTGCCAGCAGCTTGATGGGCGGGATCGAAGAGACCCAGTACTTC.

This clone was recorded once. The CDR3: CASRGDYYNEQFF. CDR3 nucleotide sequence: TGTGCCAGCAGGGGGGACTACTACAATGAGCAGTTCTTC. V is TRBV6-5 and J is TRBJ2-1, with 7 bases identical to TRBD2. Germline assignment: CDR1 MNHEY and CDR2 SVGAGI. J was trimmed by 3 bases and V by 6 bases; bases with no gene match: 2. The CDR3 length is 13 residues.

The V and J genes are TRBV27 and TRBJ1-1, with a weak D call TRBD1 (5 bases). CDR1 and CDR2 from the germline V gene are MNHEY and SMNVEV (reference sequence). The germline V and J ends were trimmed by 2 bases and 5 bases, with 9 bases remaining between them. The CDR3 sequence is 13 residues long. In nucleotides, the CDR3 is TGTGCCAGCAGTTTAGGGGGTCTAACTGAAGCTTTCTTT. Its protein is CASSLGGLTEAFF.